The 10 T cell receptor beta chains listed next were all sequenced from one sample in a study of OX40 agonist ivuxolimab in advanced cancers. The protocol was immunoSEQ multiplex PCR, while the TCRdb copy is restricted to in-frame clones and leaves out a portion. The sample lists approximately 58,000 clones; 70% to 80% were seen once. The sample consisted of CD4+ or CD8+ T cells sorted from blood, taken in a trial of the OX40 agonist ivuxolimab. Every receptor here comes from an adult with an advanced solid tumor such as melanoma, head and neck, liver or kidney cancer.

CDR3 residues: CASSPNRDITYEQYF. CDR3 coding DNA: TGTGCCAGCAGTCCCAACCGGGACATTACCTACGAGCAGTACTTC. The J gene is TRBJ2-7, the V gene TRBV6-6; a weak D match, TRBD1 (6 bases). Germline CDR1 is MNHNY and CDR2 is SVGAGI (reference sequence). V lost 5 bases and J 2 bases, leaving 16 bases between the germline ends. The CDR3 runs to 15 residues.

The gene calls are TRBV7-9 and TRBJ2-3; 8 nucleotides line up with TRBD1. The CDR3 is made up of 14 amino acids. Germline V gene sequence: CDR1 SEHNR, CDR2 FQNEAQ (reference sequence). V shed 5 bases and J 3 bases; nucleotides not matched to a gene: 4. The CDR3 protein is CASSRGQGTDTQYF. CDR3 bases: TGTGCCAGCAGCAGAGGACAGGGAACAGATACGCAGTATTTT.

The V and J genes are TRBV7-3 and TRBJ1-6, with no clear D. The CDR3 has 14 amino acids. V was trimmed by 2 bases and J by 10 bases, leaving 12 bases between them. Germline values: CDR1 SGHTA, CDR2 FQGTGA. CDR3 residues: CASSLVGVRSPLHF. The CDR3 DNA is TGTGCCAGCAGCTTAGTCGGGGTTCGCTCACCCCTCCACTTT.

This chain joins TRBV2 and TRBJ2-3; D unresolved. The germline gives CDR1 SNHLY, CDR2 FYNNEI. Trimming removed 10 bases from V and 1 base from J, with 12 bases in between. This CDR3 has 13 amino acids. The CDR3 DNA reads as TGTGCCACCAGCCCGGACGGCACAGATACGCAGTATTTT. This sequence encodes CATSPDGTDTQYF.

This clone was detected once. The chain joins TRBV18 to TRBJ1-2; no clear D. CDR3 length equals 14 residues. Trimming took off 1 base at V and 5 bases at J, with 11 bases between the two ends. Germline assignment: CDR1 KGHSH and CDR2 LQKENI. This CDR3 is CASSPRHNPYGYTF. The CDR3 DNA follows: TGTGCCAGCTCACCACGCCACAACCCTTATGGCTACACCTTC.

The chain joins TRBV6-6 to TRBJ2-7; 8 bases fit TRBD2. The CDR3 sequence is 15 residues long. Germline CDR1 is MNHNY and CDR2 is SVGAGI (reference sequence). Losses at the gene ends were 0 bases for V and 2 bases for J; bases not matched to a gene: 3. The CDR3 loop reads CASSYSLSGTYEQYF. For the CDR3, the DNA is TGTGCCAGCAGTTACTCACTTAGCGGGACCTACGAGCAGTACTTC.

The chain links TRBV2 to TRBJ1-1; no reliable D call. Trimming took 4 bases from V and 1 from J, leaving 16 bases between them. The germline CDR1 and CDR2 sequences are SNHLY and FYNNEI. The CDR3 has 16 amino acids. The CDR3 nucleotides are TGTGCCAGCAGTGCTTCAGCGATCAAAACGAACACTGAAGCTTTCTTT. It encodes CASSASAIKTNTEAFF.

This chain joins TRBV25-1 and TRBJ2-2, with a tentative D call TRBD1 (6 bases). Germline CDR1 MGHDK, CDR2 SYGVNS. Between the trimmed V and J ends, which lost 0 bases and 2 bases, there was a span of 10 bases. The CDR3 is 16 residues long. Here the CDR3 reads CASSEYGTLNTGELFF. The CDR3 region has the DNA TGTGCCAGCAGTGAATACGGGACACTTAACACCGGGGAGCTGTTTTTT.

In its sample, this clone was seen a few times. The chain employs TRBV11-3 and TRBJ2-7; maybe TRBD1 (6 bases). In germline, CDR1 is SGHNT, CDR2 YENEEA. V lost 5 bases to trimming and J lost 2 bases, with 10 bases between them. This CDR3 is built from 13 residues. CDR3 residues: CASSRQVAYEQYF. The CDR3 region has the DNA TGTGCCAGCAGCCGACAGGTTGCCTACGAGCAGTACTTC. Drawing the rest from reference TRBV11-3 and TRBJ2-7, the complete variable domain is EAGVVQSPRYKIIEKKQPVAFWCNPISGHNTLYWYLQNLGQGPELLIRYENEEAVDDSQLPKDRFSAERLKGVDSTLKIQPAELGDSAVYLCASSRQVAYEQYFGPGTRLTVT.

This chain links TRBV21-1 with TRBJ1-3. TRBV21-1 is a documented pseudogene. This CDR3 has 16 amino acids. In nucleotides, the CDR3 is TGTGCCAGCAGAGGCTGGATACAACACGCACGAAACACCATATATTTT. Translation: CASRGWIQHARNTIYF.